Listed below are T cell receptor beta chains from one sample, sequenced in a study of cytomegalovirus exposure and HLA in healthy donors. Only in-frame clones appear in the TCRdb table, and some are missing; sequencing was by immunoSEQ multiplex PCR. The data show roughly 60,000 clones, 90% to 96% seen once. Sequenced sample: PBMCs. The receptor set was obtained from a woman between 18 and 30 years old in good health and CMV-seronegative. The CDR3 runs from the conserved cysteine through the conserved F or W. A D gene is named only where the DNA matches it firmly. Only some rows state a clone size, as once, few, many or a class for expanded clones.

j_call | clone_size | v_call | d_call | cdr3_nt | cdr3_aa
TRBJ2-1 | NA | TRBV10-3 | TRBD1 | TGTGCCATCAGCGAACCGGGACAGGGGGTGAATGAGCAGTTCTTC | CAISEPGQGVNEQFF
TRBJ2-1 | NA | TRBV7-9 | TRBD2 | TGTGCCAGCAGCTTAGTGAGCGGGGGTGACAATGAGCAGTTCTTC | CASSLVSGGDNEQFF
TRBJ1-2 | NA | TRBV19 | NA | TGTGCCAGTAGTATTGGGGCAGAACCTGTTTGGTCGGGCTACACCTTC | CASSIGAEPVWSGYTF
TRBJ2-3 | NA | TRBV4-1 | NA | TGCGCCAGCAGCCAAACAGGGAGCACAGATACGCAGTATTTT | CASSQTGSTDTQYF
TRBJ2-7 | NA | TRBV5-5 | TRBD1 | TGTGCCAGCACCCCGGGACAGGGTGGGCCCTACGAGCAGTACTTC | CASTPGQGGPYEQYF
TRBJ2-5 | NA | TRBV11-2 | NA | TGTGCCAGCAGCTTTTGGGGGGCCCAGTACTTC | CASSFWGAQYF
TRBJ2-7 | NA | TRBV7-2 | NA | TGTGCCAGCAGCAAGAGGGGGTACGAGCAGTACTTC | CASSKRGYEQYF
TRBJ2-7 | once | TRBV18 | NA | TGTGCCAGCTCACCACCGGGTCCCGGCGGGCGCGGGCGGCAGTACTTC | CASSPPGPGGRGRQYF
TRBJ2-3 | NA | TRBV7-2 | NA | TGTGCCAGCAGCTTAGTTCCCCAGGCGGATACGCAGTATTTT | CASSLVPQADTQYF
TRBJ2-5 | NA | TRBV9 | NA | TGTGCCAGCAGCCTGGGGGGAGGGGGGTCGGAGACCCAGTACTTC | CASSLGGGGSETQYF
TRBJ1-2 | once | TRBV13 | NA | TGTGCCAGCACCACCGCGGGGGCTCGTGGCTACACCTTC | CASTTAGARGYTF
TRBJ1-5 | NA | TRBV27 | NA | TGTGCCAGCAGTTTATTGGGGCAGGCCAGGAGCCAGCCCCAGCATTTT | CASSLLGQARSQPQHF
TRBJ2-7 | NA | TRBV11-2 | NA | TGTGCCAGCAGCCGACTTGTGGACGAGCAGTACTTC | CASSRLVDEQYF
TRBJ2-7 | NA | TRBV11-2 | TRBD1 | TGTGCCAGCAGCACCCGGGACAGTCGTTGGTACGAGCAGTACTTC | CASSTRDSRWYEQYF
TRBJ2-7 | NA | TRBV6-1 | NA | TGTGCCAGCAGTGCCGGACGGACAGCTCCTACGGGGCAGTACTTC | CASSAGRTAPTGQYF
TRBJ1-5 | NA | TRBV6-7 | NA | TGTGCCAGCAGCTCACAGGGCCCCCAGCATTTT | CASSSQGPQHF
TRBJ2-1 | once | TRBV9 | NA | TGTGCCAGCAGCGTAGCCGGCTACAATGAGCAGTTCTTC | CASSVAGYNEQFF
TRBJ1-1 | NA | TRBV6-6 | TRBD1 | TGTGCCAGCAGTTACACAGGGGCGGGGACTGAAGCTTTCTTT | CASSYTGAGTEAFF
TRBJ2-5 | NA | TRBV28 | NA | TGTGCCAGCAGTTTATACCCCCAAGGGCCCCTCGGGGGGACCCAGTACTTC | CASSLYPQGPLGGTQYF
TRBJ1-1 | NA | TRBV28 | TRBD1 | TGTGCCAGCAGTACACAGGGGCTTGAAGCTTTCTTT | CASSTQGLEAFF
TRBJ2-5 | NA | TRBV28 | TRBD2 | TGTGCCAGTACAAACAGCGGGATCCAAGAGACCCAGTACTTC | CASTNSGIQETQYF
TRBJ2-1 | NA | TRBV5-1 | NA | TGCGCCAGCAGCGTCGACTGGAACAATGAGCAGTTCTTC | CASSVDWNNEQFF
TRBJ2-7 | NA | TRBV7-2 | TRBD1 | TGTGCCAGCAGCTTAGGACCGGGACAGGGGTACGAGCAGTACTTC | CASSLGPGQGYEQYF
TRBJ1-1 | NA | TRBV28 | NA | TGTGCCACCCACGCCCCGACAGAAAAAGACACTGAAGCTTTCTTT | CATHAPTEKDTEAFF
TRBJ2-7 | NA | TRBV11-2 | TRBD2 | TGTGCCAGCACCCCTAGCGGGAGCCGACCGGGCGAGCAGTACTTC | CASTPSGSRPGEQYF
TRBJ1-2 | once | TRBV7-2 | TRBD1 | TGTGCCAGCAGCCCGGGGACAGGGGGCTACACCTTC | CASSPGTGGYTF
TRBJ2-7 | NA | TRBV6-5 | NA | TGTGCCAGCAGGCCGACGGGACTCTACGAGCAGTACTTC | CASRPTGLYEQYF
TRBJ2-7 | NA | TRBV5-1 | TRBD1 | TGCGCCAGCGGTGGAGGACAGGGCTACGAGCAGTACTTC | CASGGGQGYEQYF
TRBJ1-3 | NA | TRBV7-9 | NA | TGTGCCAGCAGCTTAGTTTCCCAGGGTTCCACCATATATTTT | CASSLVSQGSTIYF
TRBJ2-7 | NA | TRBV29-1 | NA | TGCAGCGCCCCCCTAGGGGACGAGCAGTACTTC | CSAPLGDEQYF
TRBJ1-5 | few | TRBV4-2 | NA | TGTGCCAGCAGCCAAGATCGGGGAGGGGGGGTGCCCCAGCATTTT | CASSQDRGGGVPQHF
TRBJ2-1 | NA | TRBV7-2 | NA | TGTGCCAGCAGCTTATCTGGGCCTTACAATGAGCAGTTCTTC | CASSLSGPYNEQFF
TRBJ1-4 | NA | TRBV19 | NA | TGTGCCAGTAGTATGACGGCGGGCTATGAAAAACTGTTTTTT | CASSMTAGYEKLFF
TRBJ2-7 | NA | TRBV28 | TRBD1 | TGTGCCAGCAGTTTTGGGGGACAGGGCACCTACGAGCAGTACTTC | CASSFGGQGTYEQYF
TRBJ1-5 | NA | TRBV28 | NA | TGTGCCAGCAGTTTATCCCGAAGGGGGAGCCTATATAGCAATCAGCCCCAGCATTTT | CASSLSRRGSLYSNQPQHF
TRBJ1-2 | NA | TRBV19 | NA | TGTGCCAGTAGACGCGGGAGCTATGGCTACACCTTC | CASRRGSYGYTF
TRBJ1-1 | once | TRBV5-1 | TRBD1 | TGCGCCAGCAGCTTGGACAGGGGCGGCACTGAAGCTTTCTTT | CASSLDRGGTEAFF
TRBJ2-3 | NA | TRBV28 | TRBD2 | TGTGCCAGCAGTGTTAAAGTCCTAGCGGCGGCCGGTACGCAGTATTTT | CASSVKVLAAAGTQYF
TRBJ2-1 | once | TRBV4-1 | TRBD2 | TGCGCCAGCAGCCGCCCTGGGCGGGGGAGTTACAATGAGCAGTTCTTC | CASSRPGRGSYNEQFF
TRBJ2-5 | NA | TRBV7-2 | NA | TGTGCCAGCAGCAGGACAGCGGGGGAGACCCAGTACTTC | CASSRTAGETQYF
TRBJ2-7 | NA | TRBV7-2 | NA | TGTGCCAGCAGCGAAAGGGCTAGCGCCTACGAGCAGTACTTC | CASSERASAYEQYF
TRBJ1-5 | NA | TRBV6-1 | TRBD1 | TGTGCCAGCAGATCGACAGGGCGCCAGCCCCAGCATTTT | CASRSTGRQPQHF
TRBJ2-1 | NA | TRBV18 | NA | TGTGCCAGCTCACCACCTAGCGGTTCCTACAATGAGCAGTTCTTC | CASSPPSGSYNEQFF
TRBJ1-3 | NA | TRBV4-1 | NA | TGCGCCAGCAGCCAAGGCCGGGGTGGAAACACCATATATTTT | CASSQGRGGNTIYF
TRBJ2-7 | NA | TRBV18 | TRBD2 | TGTGCCAGCTCACCCAGAGCGGGGTCCTACGAGCAGTACTTC | CASSPRAGSYEQYF
TRBJ2-1 | NA | TRBV29-1 | TRBD2 | TGCAGCGTCGCCATGAAGACTAGCGGGCCACCTGGCTCCTACAATGAGCAGTTCTTC | CSVAMKTSGPPGSYNEQFF
TRBJ1-2 | NA | TRBV4-3 | TRBD1 | TGCGCCAGCAGCCAAGATCGATCGTCCGGGACAGGGGGACTTTATGGCTACACCTTC | CASSQDRSSGTGGLYGYTF
TRBJ2-1 | NA | TRBV11-3 | NA | TGTGCCAGCAGCGCCCGGGGCAATGAGCAGTTCTTC | CASSARGNEQFF
TRBJ2-3 | NA | TRBV4-3 | NA | TGCGCCAGCAGCCAAGAGGGCGCGGGGGCCACAGATACGCAGTATTTT | CASSQEGAGATDTQYF
TRBJ2-5 | NA | TRBV9 | TRBD2 | TGTGCCAGCAGCCCCGGGACTAGCCGGATCACGGGTGGGGAGACCCAGTACTTC | CASSPGTSRITGGETQYF
TRBJ2-1 | NA | TRBV15 | NA | TGTGCCACCAGCCGCCTTCCGCAGGGGACCTACAATGAGCAGTTCTTC | CATSRLPQGTYNEQFF
TRBJ2-7 | NA | TRBV7-2 | NA | TGTGCCAGCAGCCCCGGGGTAGGGATTGGATACGAGCAGTACTTC | CASSPGVGIGYEQYF
TRBJ1-1 | NA | TRBV7-2 | NA | TGTGCCAGCAGCTTACGGGGGGGGGCTGAAGCTTTCTTT | CASSLRGGAEAFF
TRBJ2-3 | NA | TRBV25-1 | TRBD1 | TGTGCCAGCGGGACAGGGGGCTCGGATACGCAGTATTTT | CASGTGGSDTQYF
TRBJ2-5 | NA | TRBV29-1 | TRBD2 | TGCAGCGTTCCCCCCACCTCCGGAGCGGGAGTGTGGCAAGAGACCCAGTACTTC | CSVPPTSGAGVWQETQYF
TRBJ1-5 | NA | TRBV18 | TRBD1 | TGTGCCAGCTCACCCGACAGGGGGGTGGGCAATCAGCCCCAGCATTTT | CASSPDRGVGNQPQHF
TRBJ2-7 | NA | TRBV6-5 | TRBD1 | TGTGCCAGCAACCGGGACAGGGCTTTGGGCGAGCAGTACTTC | CASNRDRALGEQYF